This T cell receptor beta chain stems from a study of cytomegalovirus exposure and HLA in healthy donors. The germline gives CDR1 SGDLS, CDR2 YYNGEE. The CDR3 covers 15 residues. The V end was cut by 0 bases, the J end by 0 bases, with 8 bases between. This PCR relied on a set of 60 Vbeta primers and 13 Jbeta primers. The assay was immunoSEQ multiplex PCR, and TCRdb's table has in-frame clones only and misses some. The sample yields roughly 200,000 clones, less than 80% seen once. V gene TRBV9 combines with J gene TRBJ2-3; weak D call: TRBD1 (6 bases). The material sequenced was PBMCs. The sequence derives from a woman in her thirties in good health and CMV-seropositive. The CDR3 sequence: CASSVGGRSTDTQYF. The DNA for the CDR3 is TGTGCCAGCAGCGTAGGGGGGCGGAGCACAGATACGCAGTATTTT.